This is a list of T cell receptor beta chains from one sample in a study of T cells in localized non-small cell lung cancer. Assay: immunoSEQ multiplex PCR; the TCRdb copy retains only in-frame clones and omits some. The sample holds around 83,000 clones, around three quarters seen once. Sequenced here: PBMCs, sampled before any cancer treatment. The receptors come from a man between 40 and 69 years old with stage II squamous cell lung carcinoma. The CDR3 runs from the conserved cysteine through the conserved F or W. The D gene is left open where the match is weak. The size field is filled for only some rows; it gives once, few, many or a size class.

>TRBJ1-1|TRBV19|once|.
CASSIDRGGWRTEAFF
TGTGCCAGTAGTATAGATCGGGGAGGTTGGCGCACTGAAGCTTTCTTT
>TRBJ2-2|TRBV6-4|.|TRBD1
CASSMDRRNTGELFF
TGTGCCAGCAGCATGGACAGGCGGAACACCGGGGAGCTGTTTTTT
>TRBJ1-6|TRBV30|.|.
CAWAHRENSPLHF
TGTGCCTGGGCCCACAGGGAGAATTCACCCCTCCACTTT
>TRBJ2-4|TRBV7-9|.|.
CASSLALGNAAKNIQYF
TGTGCCAGCAGCTTAGCATTGGGTAATGCGGCCAAAAACATTCAGTACTTC
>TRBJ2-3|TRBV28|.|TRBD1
CASSFLSYDRGTDTQYF
TGTGCCAGCAGTTTCCTATCATACGACAGGGGGACAGATACGCAGTATTTT
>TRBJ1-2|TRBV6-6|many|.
CASSNTGGYTF
TGTGCCAGCAGCAATACTGGGGGCTACACCTTC
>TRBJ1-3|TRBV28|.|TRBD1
CASSSPGTGTKNTIYF
TGTGCCAGCAGCTCACCCGGGACAGGGACGAAAAACACCATATATTTT
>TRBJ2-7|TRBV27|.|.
CASSTRGRELSYEQYF
TGTGCCAGCAGTACTCGGGGCAGGGAACTTTCCTACGAGCAGTACTTC
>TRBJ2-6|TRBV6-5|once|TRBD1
CASSRQGFGANVLTF
TGTGCCAGCAGCCGACAGGGCTTCGGGGCCAACGTCCTGACTTTC
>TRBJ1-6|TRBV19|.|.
CASSIAGYNSPLHF
TGTGCCAGTAGTATAGCAGGTTATAATTCACCCCTCCACTTT
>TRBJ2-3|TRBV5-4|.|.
CASSLRGSVYTDTQYF
TGTGCCAGCAGCTTGCGGGGATCTGTTTACACAGATACGCAGTATTTT
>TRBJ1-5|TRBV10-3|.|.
CAISDSLLGNQPQHF
TGTGCCATCAGTGACAGTCTTTTAGGTAATCAGCCCCAGCATTTT
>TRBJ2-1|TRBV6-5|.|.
CASTSGREQFF
TGTGCCAGCACCTCGGGACGGGAGCAGTTCTTC
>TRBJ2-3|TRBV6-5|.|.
CASSQNGGSGDTQYF
TGTGCCAGCAGTCAAAACGGGGGATCCGGAGATACGCAGTATTTT
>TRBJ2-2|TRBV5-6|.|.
CASSWTFGSGELFF
TGTGCCAGCTCGTGGACGTTTGGTTCCGGGGAGCTGTTTTTT
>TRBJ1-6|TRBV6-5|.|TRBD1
CASRRGTGWDSPLHF
TGTGCCAGCAGGAGGGGGACAGGCTGGGACTCACCCCTCCACTTT